This TCR beta chain originates from a study of technical replicates of blood from four donors. The assay was immunoSEQ multiplex PCR, and TCRdb's table has in-frame clones only and misses some. The table records about 73,000 clones, around 93% of them present only once. The CDR3 is 12 amino acids. Trimming shortened V by 6 bases and J by 6 bases, and 12 bases separated the two germline ends. Germline CDR1 MNHEY, CDR2 SMNVEV (reference sequence). Material: T cells isolated from PBMCs. The clonotype was recovered from a human donor in good health. V usage is TRBV27 and J usage is TRBJ2-7; D might be TRBD2 (7 bases). In DNA form, the CDR3 reads TGTGCCAGCAGGGGAGGGGGGCCCGAGCAGTACTTC. It is translated as CASRGGGPEQYF.